The sequence of this T cell receptor (beta chain) was determined in a study of tumor-infiltrating lymphocytes in primary liver carcinoma. In the study overall: Per sample, productive TCRbeta reads numbered roughly 3.65 to 7.5 million, similar across tissue types.

Study-level findings and limits: Lesser overlap characterized tumor-adjacent and tumor-blood pairs relative to tumor region pairs. The difference in top-250-clone fraction between tumors and blood was significant, favoring tumors (p = 0.039).

Co-extraction of both nucleic acids (RNA and DNA) used about 19-33 mg of unsorted bulk tissue. Surgical resection was used to treat these primary liver carcinoma patients. A constant-region primer primed TCR beta cDNA synthesis from about 530 ng of total RNA. Three rounds of nested multiplex PCR with slightly modified ARM-PCR produced TCR beta libraries. The study ran its first two PCR rounds for nine to eleven cycles each, using TRBV1-TRBV30 forward primers and a C-beta reverse primer. TCRdb redid the calling of the multiplex PCR reads with MiXCR, one entry per CDR3 protein. The sample has 45,000 or so distinct CDR3 sequences, 75% seen once. This CDR3 contains 14 residues. Germline V gene lookup returns CDR1 ENHRY and CDR2 SYGVKD. As to this clonotype: Its antigen is undetermined. Its ends do not fully match the called genes, so a read error is possible.

The specimen was tumor-adjacent normal liver tissue. The sequence derives from a woman in her 30s with primary liver carcinoma and hepatitis B virus infection. The chain recombines TRBV10-3 with TRBJ1-3, with no clear D. The CDR3 DNA reads TGTGCTATCAATGAGTCAGTTTCTGGGAACACCATATATTTT. It encodes CAINESVSGNTIYF.